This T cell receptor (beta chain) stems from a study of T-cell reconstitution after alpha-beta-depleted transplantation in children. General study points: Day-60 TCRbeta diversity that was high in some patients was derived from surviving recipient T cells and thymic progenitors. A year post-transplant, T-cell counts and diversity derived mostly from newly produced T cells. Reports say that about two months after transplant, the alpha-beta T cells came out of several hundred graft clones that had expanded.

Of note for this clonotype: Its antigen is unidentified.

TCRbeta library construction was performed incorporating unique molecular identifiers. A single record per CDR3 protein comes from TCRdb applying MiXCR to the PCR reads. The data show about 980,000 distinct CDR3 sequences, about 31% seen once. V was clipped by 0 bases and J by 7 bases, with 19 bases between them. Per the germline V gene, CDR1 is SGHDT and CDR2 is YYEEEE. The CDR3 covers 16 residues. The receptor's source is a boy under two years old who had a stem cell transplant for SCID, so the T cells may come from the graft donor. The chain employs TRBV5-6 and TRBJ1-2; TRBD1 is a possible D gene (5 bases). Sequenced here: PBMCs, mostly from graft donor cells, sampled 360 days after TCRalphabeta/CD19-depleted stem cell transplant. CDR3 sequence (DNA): TGTGCCAGCAGCTTGGAAGGAGGGGCCCCTCGAGTTGGCTACACCTTC. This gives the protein CASSLEGGAPRVGYTF.